The sequence of this T cell receptor beta chain was determined in a study of control samples from healthy donors and cancer patients. V shed 2 bases and J shed 0 bases, with 14 bases lying between them. Germline V gene lookup returns CDR1 KGHSH and CDR2 LQKENI. The CDR3 totals 17 residues. The repertoire was sequenced with immunoSEQ multiplex PCR; TCRdb's copy has only in-frame clones and lacks some. This table holds fewer than 130,000 clones, more than 75% found once. Source material: PBMCs. This TCR was recovered from a woman in her sixties or seventies with lung cancer. This chain links TRBV18 with TRBJ1-3; D is perhaps TRBD1 (5 bases). The CDR3 sequence is CASSPAGTSSSGNTIYF. DNA of the CDR3: TGTGCCAGCTCACCAGCAGGGACCTCATCCTCTGGAAACACCATATATTTT.